The 14 T cell receptor beta chains listed next were all sequenced from one sample in a study of shared clonotypes between healthy human individuals. Using immunoSEQ multiplex PCR, the repertoire was profiled, and TCRdb retains in-frame clones only, with some absent. The sample comprises fewer than 400,000 clones, around 74% of which are singletons, and about a tenth rests with the top ten. The sequenced material came from memory CD4+ T cells sorted from blood. Subset defined: CD45RA-negative fraction. The source is a man younger than 40 in good health.

CDR3 sequence reads: CASSPRGDMNTEAFF. The CDR3 coding sequence is TGCGCCAGCAGCCCACGGGGGGACATGAACACTGAAGCTTTCTTT. The genes are TRBV5-1 and TRBJ1-1; maybe TRBD1 (6 bases). Germline loops: CDR1 SGHRS, CDR2 YFSETQ. V shed 4 bases and J shed 0 bases, with 13 bases lying between them. There are 15 residues in the CDR3. Supplemented by reference TRBV5-1 and TRBJ1-1, the full variable domain reads KAGVTQTPRYLIKTRGQQVTLSCSPISGHRSVSWYQQTPGQGLQFLFEYFSETQRNKGNFPGRFSGRQFSNSRSEMNVSTLELGDSALYLCASSPRGDMNTEAFFGQGTRLTVV.

This chain connects TRBV9 to TRBJ2-1, with TRBD2 identical over 12 bases. With V trimmed by 0 bases and J by 9 bases, 7 bases remained unmatched. CDR1 is SGDLS, CDR2 YYNGEE, per germline. CDR3 length: 16 residues. In DNA, the CDR3 is TGTGCCAGCAGCGTAGGGGCTAGCGGGAGGGCCGGTGAGCAGTTCTTC. This sequence encodes CASSVGASGRAGEQFF. Variable domain in full (rest from reference TRBV9 and TRBJ2-1): DSGVTQTPKHLITATGQRVTLRCSPRSGDLSVYWYQQSLDQGLQFLIQYYNGEERAKGNILERFSAQQFPDLHSELNLSSLELGDSALYFCASSVGASGRAGEQFFGPGTRLTVL.

This clone was seen a handful of times. A read error likely explains this, since a far larger clone differs by one base. The gene calls are TRBV5-5 and TRBJ1-1; D remains unclear. The CDR3 has 13 residues. Germline values: CDR1 SGHKS, CDR2 YYEKEE (reference sequence). The V gene lost 0 bases and the J gene lost 1 base, with 4 bases spanning the gap. The CDR3 coding sequence is TGTGCCAGCAGCTTGGGGGGGAACACTGAAGCTTTCTTT. Its protein is CASSLGGNTEAFF.

This clone came up a few times. This chain joins TRBV5-4 and TRBJ1-5; D is unresolved. Germline CDR1 and CDR2: SGHNT and YYREEE (reference sequence). Trimming removed 2 bases from V and 4 bases from J, with 7 bases in between. This CDR3 region has 13 residues. CDR3 region: CASSFGQNQPQHF. DNA of the CDR3: TGTGCCAGCAGCTTTGGGCAGAATCAGCCCCAGCATTTT.

The chain recombines TRBV27 with TRBJ2-7, with D tentatively TRBD1 (5 bases). The ends were cut back, 3 bases at V and 3 bases at J, with 15 bases in the middle. The CDR3 is 15 amino acids. The germline V gene encodes CDR1 MNHEY and CDR2 SMNVEV (reference sequence). CDR3 nucleotides: TGTGCCAGCAGTTTTCGTTCAGGGTGGAACTACGAGCAGTACTTC. This codes for CASSFRSGWNYEQYF.

The CDR3 loop is CASSLRLGRSYNEQFF. The CDR3 nucleotides read TGTGCCAGCAGCTTACGACTAGGGCGATCCTACAATGAGCAGTTCTTC. V and J are TRBV11-2 and TRBJ2-1; maybe TRBD2 (6 bases). The CDR3 totals 16 residues. Germline V lookup: CDR1 SGHAT, CDR2 FQNNGV. V was clipped by 2 bases and J by 1 base, with 12 bases between them.

The chain is built from TRBV5-1 and TRBJ1-3, with D tentatively TRBD1 (6 bases). The CDR3 sequence is 16 residues long. CDR1 SGHRS and CDR2 YFSETQ come from the germline V gene. The V end was cut by 4 bases, the J end by 6 bases, with 20 bases between. The CDR3 DNA reads TGCGCCAGCAGCCCAAGCCTGAACAGGGCGGTAAACACCATATATTTT. Residues: CASSPSLNRAVNTIYF.

The V gene is TRBV6-1, the J gene TRBJ2-3, with D uncertain. The CDR3 is 13 residues long. The germline V gene encodes CDR1 MNHNS and CDR2 SASEGT. Trimming removed 4 bases from V and 1 base from J, with 6 bases in between. The CDR3 sequence is CASSAQGTDTQYF. For the CDR3, the DNA is TGTGCCAGCAGTGCCCAGGGCACAGATACGCAGTATTTT.

This clone came up once. This chain uses TRBV5-4 with TRBJ2-7, with D possibly called TRBD1 or TRBD2 (6 bases each). Germline CDR1 SGHNT, CDR2 YYREEE (reference sequence). V shed 2 bases and J shed 0 bases, with 15 bases lying between them. The CDR3 length is 16 residues. The CDR3 loop reads CASSFGGKGNSYEQYF. The CDR3 nucleotides read TGTGCCAGCAGCTTCGGGGGCAAAGGGAACTCCTACGAGCAGTACTTC.

This clone was observed a single time. The chain combines TRBV4-3 with TRBJ2-7, with unresolved D. The ends were cut back, 7 bases at V and 5 bases at J, with 15 bases in the middle. This CDR3 has 13 residues. Germline CDR1 and CDR2: LGHNA and YSLEER. This chain's CDR3 is CASTGRPGNEQYF. The CDR3 DNA follows: TGCGCCAGCACCGGTAGACCTGGCAACGAGCAGTACTTC.

This chain connects TRBV18 to TRBJ2-6, with unresolved D. The V end was cut by 5 bases, the J end by 0 bases, with 5 bases between. The CDR3 contains 14 residues. Germline loops: CDR1 KGHSH, CDR2 LQKENI. The CDR3 sequence: CASSMSSGANVLTF. CDR3 DNA sequence: TGTGCCAGCTCAATGAGCTCTGGGGCCAACGTCCTGACTTTC.

The V gene is TRBV5-5, the J gene TRBJ2-3; 10 nucleotides line up with TRBD1. CDR1 SGHKS and CDR2 YYEKEE come from the germline V gene (reference sequence). CDR3 size: 15 residues. V lost 3 bases, J lost 4 bases, and 5 bases stayed unmatched. CDR3 loop: CASSSDRGGPDTQYF. The CDR3 bases are TGTGCCAGCAGCTCGGACAGGGGGGGCCCAGATACGCAGTATTTT.

The V and J genes are TRBV15 and TRBJ2-5; D uncertain. In germline, CDR1 is LNHNV, CDR2 YYDKDF (reference sequence). Between the trimmed V and J ends, which lost 0 bases and 5 bases, there was a span of 10 bases. This CDR3 spans 14 amino acids. The CDR3: CATSRDINQETQYF. CDR3 DNA sequence: TGTGCCACCAGCAGAGATATTAATCAGGAGACCCAGTACTTC.

The chain joins TRBV5-4 to TRBJ1-1, with TRBD1 as a possible D gene (5 bases). The germline V gene encodes CDR1 SGHNT and CDR2 YYREEE (reference sequence). This CDR3 contains 15 residues. The ends were cut back, 1 base at V and 0 bases at J, with 10 bases in the middle. The CDR3 region is CASSLNAGLNTEAFF. The CDR3 DNA reads TGTGCCAGCAGCTTGAATGCAGGGTTGAACACTGAAGCTTTCTTT. Drawing the rest from reference TRBV5-4 and TRBJ1-1, the complete variable domain is ETGVTQSPTHLIKTRGQQVTLRCSSQSGHNTVSWYQQALGQGPQFIFQYYREEENGRGNFPPRFSGLQFPNYSSELNVNALELDDSALYLCASSLNAGLNTEAFFGQGTRLTVV.